The source of this T cell receptor (beta chain) is a study of radiotherapy plus CTLA-4 blockade in lung cancer. Profiling relied on immunoSEQ multiplex PCR, and the TCRdb table lists in-frame clones only, not all of them. The sample carries 45,000 to 55,000 clones, roughly 90% recorded once. This CDR3 has 13 amino acids. The V gene lost 1 base and the J gene lost 3 bases, with 6 bases spanning the gap. CDR1 and CDR2 from the germline V gene are SGHTA and FQGNSA. The rearrangement links TRBV7-2 to TRBJ2-5; D perhaps matches TRBD1 (5 bases). The clonotype was recovered from a human donor with non-small cell lung cancer that progressed on radiotherapy plus ipilimumab. Some clones in this sample may be carry-over from other donors' samples. The sample in question was peripheral blood, obtained from a patient treated with radiotherapy plus ipilimumab. The CDR3, as DNA: TGTGCCAGCAGCTTAGAACAGGAAGAGACCCAGTACTTC. Translated, it gives CASSLEQEETQYF.